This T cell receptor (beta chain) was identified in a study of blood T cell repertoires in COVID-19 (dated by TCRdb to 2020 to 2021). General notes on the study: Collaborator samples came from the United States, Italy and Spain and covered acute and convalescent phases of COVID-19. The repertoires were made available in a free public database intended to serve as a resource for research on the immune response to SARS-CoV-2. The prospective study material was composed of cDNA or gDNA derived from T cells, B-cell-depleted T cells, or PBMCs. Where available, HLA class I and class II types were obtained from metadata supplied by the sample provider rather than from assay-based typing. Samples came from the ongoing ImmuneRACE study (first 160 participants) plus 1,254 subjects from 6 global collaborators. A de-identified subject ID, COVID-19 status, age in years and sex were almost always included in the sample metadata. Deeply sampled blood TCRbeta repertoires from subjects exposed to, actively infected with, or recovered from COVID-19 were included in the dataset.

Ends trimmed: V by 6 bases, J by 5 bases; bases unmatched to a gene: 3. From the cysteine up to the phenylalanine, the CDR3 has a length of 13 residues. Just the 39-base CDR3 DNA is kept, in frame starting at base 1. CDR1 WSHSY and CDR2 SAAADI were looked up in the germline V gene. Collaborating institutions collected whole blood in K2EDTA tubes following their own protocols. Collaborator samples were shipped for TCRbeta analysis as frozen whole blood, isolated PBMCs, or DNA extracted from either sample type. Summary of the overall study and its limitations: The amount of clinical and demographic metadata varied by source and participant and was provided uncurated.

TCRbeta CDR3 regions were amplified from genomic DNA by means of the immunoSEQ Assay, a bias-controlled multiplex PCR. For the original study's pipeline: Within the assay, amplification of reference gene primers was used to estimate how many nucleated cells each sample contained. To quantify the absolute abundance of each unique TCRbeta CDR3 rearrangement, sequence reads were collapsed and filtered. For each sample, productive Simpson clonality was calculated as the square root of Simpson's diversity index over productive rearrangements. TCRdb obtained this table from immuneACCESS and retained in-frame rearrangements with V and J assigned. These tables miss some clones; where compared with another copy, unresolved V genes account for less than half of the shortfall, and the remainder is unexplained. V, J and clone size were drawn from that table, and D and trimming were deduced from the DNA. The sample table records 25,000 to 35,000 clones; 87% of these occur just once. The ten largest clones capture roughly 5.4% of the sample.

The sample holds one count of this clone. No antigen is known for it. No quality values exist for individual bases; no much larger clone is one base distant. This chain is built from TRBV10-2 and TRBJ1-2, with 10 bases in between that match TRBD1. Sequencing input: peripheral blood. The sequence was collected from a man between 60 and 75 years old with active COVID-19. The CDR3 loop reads CASSGTGDYGYTF. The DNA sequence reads TGCGCCAGCAGCGGGACAGGGGATTATGGCTACACCTTC.